The subject of this entry is one T cell receptor beta chain. Its antigen is not identified. This specimen comes from a study of T cell repertoires in cytomegalovirus infection. Study overall: Well-studied HLA-B-restricted epitopes and recently identified HLA-C-restricted epitopes of CMV were both used in the study. Public TCR beta signatures marked donors with CMV infection and the matching HLA. Findings of the study overall: Carriers of CMV and the relevant HLA type were discriminated by public TCR beta frequency.

Each CDR3 protein is one row after TCRdb ran MiXCR on the reads. The table shows approximately 300,000 distinct CDR3 sequences, with roughly 28% occurring only once. Looked up from germline, CDR1 is LNHNV and CDR2 is YYDKDF (reference sequence). The CDR3 length is 13 residues. Trimming removed 0 bases at V and 7 bases at J, with 9 bases between. This chain links TRBV15 with TRBJ1-2, with a weak D call TRBD1 (6 bases). The source is a human donor in good health (CMV status not recorded). Some clones in this sample may be carry-over from other donors' samples. The starting material was cultured PBMCs, obtained from culture after CMV antigen stimulation. The CDR3 DNA reads TGTGCCACCAGCAGAGAGGGGGGGCCTGGCTACACCTTC. Translated: CATSREGGPGYTF.